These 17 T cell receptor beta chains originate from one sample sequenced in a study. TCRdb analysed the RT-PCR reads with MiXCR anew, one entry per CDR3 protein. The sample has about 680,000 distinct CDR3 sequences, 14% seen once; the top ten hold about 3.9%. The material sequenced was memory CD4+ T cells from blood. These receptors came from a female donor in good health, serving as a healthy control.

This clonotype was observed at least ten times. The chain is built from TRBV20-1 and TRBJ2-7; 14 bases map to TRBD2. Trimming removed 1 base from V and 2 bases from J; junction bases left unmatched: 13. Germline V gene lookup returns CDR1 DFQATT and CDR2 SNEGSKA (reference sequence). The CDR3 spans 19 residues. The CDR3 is CSARGMTSGRAVGAYEQYF. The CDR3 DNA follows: TGCAGTGCTAGAGGGATGACTAGCGGGAGGGCCGTTGGTGCCTACGAGCAGTACTTC.

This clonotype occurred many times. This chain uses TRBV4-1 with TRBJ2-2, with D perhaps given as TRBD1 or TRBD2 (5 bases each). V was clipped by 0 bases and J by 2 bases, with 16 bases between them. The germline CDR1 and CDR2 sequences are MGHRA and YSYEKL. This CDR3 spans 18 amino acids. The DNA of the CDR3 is TGCGCCAGCAGCCAAGAAGGTCCCGGGACCGGTAACACCGGGGAGCTGTTTTTT. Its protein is CASSQEGPGTGNTGELFF.

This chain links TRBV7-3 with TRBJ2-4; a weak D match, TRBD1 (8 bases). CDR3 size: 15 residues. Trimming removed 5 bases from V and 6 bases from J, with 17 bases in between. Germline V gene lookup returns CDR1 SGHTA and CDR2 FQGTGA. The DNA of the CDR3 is TGTGCCAGCAGCCCCCAAACAGGGGGGGGAAACATTCAGTACTTC. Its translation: CASSPQTGGGNIQYF. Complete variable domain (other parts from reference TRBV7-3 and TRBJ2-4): GAGVSQTPSNKVTEKGKYVELRCDPISGHTALYWYRQSLGQGPEFLIYFQGTGAADDSGLPNDRFFAVRPEGSVSTLKIQRTERGDSAVYLCASSPQTGGGNIQYFGAGTRLSVL.

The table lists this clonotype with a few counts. The CDR3 reads CASSSFRGSEGHQPQHF. CDR3 sequence (DNA): TGTGCCAGCAGTTCTTTCCGGGGTTCGGAAGGCCATCAGCCCCAGCATTTT. The chain recombines TRBV12-3 or TRBV12-4 with TRBJ1-5; D is unresolved. CDR3 length: 17 residues. V was shortened by 4 bases and J by 5 bases, with 21 bases between the two germline ends.

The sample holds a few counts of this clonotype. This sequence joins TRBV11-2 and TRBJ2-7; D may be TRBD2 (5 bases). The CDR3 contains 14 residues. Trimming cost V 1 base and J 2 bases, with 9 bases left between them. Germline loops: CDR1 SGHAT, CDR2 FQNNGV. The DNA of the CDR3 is TGTGCCAGCAGCTTAGTCGACTACACCTACGAGCAGTACTTC. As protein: CASSLVDYTYEQYF.

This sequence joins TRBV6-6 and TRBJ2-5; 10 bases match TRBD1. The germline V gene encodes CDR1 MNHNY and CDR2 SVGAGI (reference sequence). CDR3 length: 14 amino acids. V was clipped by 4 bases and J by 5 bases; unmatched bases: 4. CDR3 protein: CASSWDRGRETQYF. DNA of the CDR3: TGTGCCAGCAGTTGGGACAGGGGAAGGGAGACCCAGTACTTC.

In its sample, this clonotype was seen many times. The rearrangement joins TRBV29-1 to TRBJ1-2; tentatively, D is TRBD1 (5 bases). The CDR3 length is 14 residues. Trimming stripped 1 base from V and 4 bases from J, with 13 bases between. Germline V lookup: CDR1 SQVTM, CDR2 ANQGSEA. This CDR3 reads CSVEGTGEGYGYTF. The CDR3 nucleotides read TGCAGCGTTGAAGGGACGGGGGAGGGCTATGGCTACACCTTC.

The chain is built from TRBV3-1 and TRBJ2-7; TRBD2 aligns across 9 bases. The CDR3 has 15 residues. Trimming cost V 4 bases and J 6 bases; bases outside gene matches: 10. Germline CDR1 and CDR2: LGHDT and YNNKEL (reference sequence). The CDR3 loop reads CASSRSGLALGEQYF. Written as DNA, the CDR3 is TGTGCCAGCAGCCGGTCGGGACTAGCTCTGGGCGAGCAGTACTTC.

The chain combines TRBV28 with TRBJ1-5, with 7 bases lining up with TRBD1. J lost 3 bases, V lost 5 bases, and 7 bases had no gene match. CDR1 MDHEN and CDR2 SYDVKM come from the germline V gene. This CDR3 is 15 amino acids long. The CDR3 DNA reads TGTGCCAGCAGTGCTGCGACAGGGAACAATCAGCCCCAGCATTTT. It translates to CASSAATGNNQPQHF.

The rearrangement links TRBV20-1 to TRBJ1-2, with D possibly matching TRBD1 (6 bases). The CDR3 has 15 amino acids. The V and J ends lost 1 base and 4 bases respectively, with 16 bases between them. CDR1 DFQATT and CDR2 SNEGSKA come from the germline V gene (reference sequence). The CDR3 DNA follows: TGCAGTGCTAGAGTTTTTGGGGGCAATCCCTATGGCTACACCTTC. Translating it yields CSARVFGGNPYGYTF.

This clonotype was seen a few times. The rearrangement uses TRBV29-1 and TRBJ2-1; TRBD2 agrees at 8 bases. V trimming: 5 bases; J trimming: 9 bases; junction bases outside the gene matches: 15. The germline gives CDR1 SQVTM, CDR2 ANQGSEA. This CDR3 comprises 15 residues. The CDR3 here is CSVFSREGREGEQFF. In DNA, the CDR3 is TGCAGCGTTTTCTCTCGGGAGGGCAGGGAGGGTGAGCAGTTCTTC.

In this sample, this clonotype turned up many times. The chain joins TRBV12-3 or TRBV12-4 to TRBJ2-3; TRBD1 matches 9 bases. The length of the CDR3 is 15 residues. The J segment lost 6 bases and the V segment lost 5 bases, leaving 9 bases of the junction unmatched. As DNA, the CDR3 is TGTGCCAGCAGTCAACAGGGGGCCGACTCGGATACGCAGTATTTT. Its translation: CASSQQGADSDTQYF.

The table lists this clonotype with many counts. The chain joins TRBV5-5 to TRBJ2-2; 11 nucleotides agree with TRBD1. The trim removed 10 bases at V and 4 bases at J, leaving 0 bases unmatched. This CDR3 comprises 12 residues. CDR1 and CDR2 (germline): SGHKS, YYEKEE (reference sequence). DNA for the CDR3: TGTGCCGGGACAGGGGGCACCGGGGAGCTGTTTTTT. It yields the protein CAGTGGTGELFF.

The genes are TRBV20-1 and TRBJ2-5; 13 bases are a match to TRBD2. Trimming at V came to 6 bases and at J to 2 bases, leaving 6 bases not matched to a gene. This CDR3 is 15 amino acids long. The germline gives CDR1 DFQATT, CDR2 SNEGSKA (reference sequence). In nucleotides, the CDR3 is TGCAGTGCAACTAGCGGGAGGGCCGGGCAAGAGACCCAGTACTTC. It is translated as CSATSGRAGQETQYF.

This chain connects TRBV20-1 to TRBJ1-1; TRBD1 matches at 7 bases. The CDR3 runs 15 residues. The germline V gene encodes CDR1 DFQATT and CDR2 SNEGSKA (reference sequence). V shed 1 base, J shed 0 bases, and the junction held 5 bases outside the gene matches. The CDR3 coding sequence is TGCAGTGCTAGAGCCCAGGGGGTGTTGAACACTGAAGCTTTCTTT. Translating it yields CSARAQGVLNTEAFF.

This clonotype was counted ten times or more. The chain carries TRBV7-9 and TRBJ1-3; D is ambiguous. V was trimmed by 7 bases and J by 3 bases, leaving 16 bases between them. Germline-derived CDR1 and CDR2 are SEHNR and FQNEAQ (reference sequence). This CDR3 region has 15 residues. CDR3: CASTSLALVGNTIYF. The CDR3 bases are TGTGCCAGCACCTCGTTGGCTCTGGTTGGAAACACCATATATTTT.

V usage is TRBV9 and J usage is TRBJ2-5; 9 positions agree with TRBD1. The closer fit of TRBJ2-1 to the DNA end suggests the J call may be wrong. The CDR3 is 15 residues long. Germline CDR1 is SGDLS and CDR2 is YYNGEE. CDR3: CASSERTGAHDEQFF. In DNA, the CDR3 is TGTGCCAGCAGCGAAAGGACAGGGGCGCATGATGAGCAGTTCTTC.